Shown below are 22 T cell receptor beta chains from a single sample sequenced in a study of blood T cell repertoires in COVID-19. The table came from immunoSEQ multiplex PCR; TCRdb's copy has only in-frame clones and leaves some out. This sample has roughly 150,000 clones; under 90% occur once, and the top ten carry 1.5% to 2%. Sequencing was performed on PBMCs or T cells enriched from blood (not recorded which). The receptors come from a woman between 18 and 30 years old who had been exposed to COVID-19.

This chain connects TRBV4-1 to TRBJ1-3; D might be TRBD1 (6 bases). V lost 3 bases and J 0 bases, leaving 12 bases between the germline ends. The CDR3 runs to 16 residues. CDR1 is MGHRA and CDR2 is YSYEKL in the germline V gene. Written as DNA, the CDR3 is TGCGCCAGCAGCCATCCAACAGGGCGCTCTGGAAACACCATATATTTT. Translated, it gives CASSHPTGRSGNTIYF.

The V gene is TRBV6-2 or TRBV6-3, the J gene TRBJ2-7; TRBD2 matches at 9 bases. CDR3 length: 16 residues. The V segment lost 2 bases and the J segment 6 bases; nucleotides outside the gene matches: 11. Germline assignment: CDR1 MNHEY and CDR2 SVGEGT. The DNA for the CDR3 is TGTGCCAGCAGTTACGCGGGAATAGCGGGAGTAGGCGAGCAGTACTTC. It yields the protein CASSYAGIAGVGEQYF.

The chain links TRBV12-3 or TRBV12-4 to TRBJ1-5; 8 positions agree with TRBD1. V lost 4 bases to trimming and J lost 11 bases; unmatched junction nucleotides: 7. The CDR3 loop spans 13 amino acids. DNA of the CDR3: TGTGCCAGCAGTTGGGGACAGGATATGGCCCAGCATTTT. This sequence encodes CASSWGQDMAQHF.

The rearrangement links TRBV19 to TRBJ1-4; TRBD1 is a possible D gene (6 bases). Germline V CDR1 and CDR2: LNHDA, SQIVND (reference sequence). V gave up 6 bases and J gave up 8 bases, with 13 bases separating them. The CDR3 spans 13 residues. The CDR3 DNA reads as TGTGCCAGTAGACAGACAGGAGTCGAAAAACTGTTTTTT. This translates into CASRQTGVEKLFF. The full variable domain, its missing parts supplied by reference TRBV19 and TRBJ1-4, is DGGITQSPKYLFRKEGQNVTLSCEQNLNHDAMYWYRQDPGQGLRLIYYSQIVNDFQKGDIAEGYSVSREKKESFPLTVTSAQKNPTAFYLCASRQTGVEKLFFGSGTQLSVL.

The chain couples TRBV6-5 to TRBJ1-1; maybe TRBD1 (6 bases). V was shortened by 6 bases and J by 0 bases, with 14 bases between the two germline ends. Germline V CDR1 and CDR2: MNHEY, SVGAGI. The CDR3 has 15 amino acids. CDR3 sequence reads: CASRSRQEMNTEAFF. For the CDR3, the DNA is TGTGCCAGCAGGTCCCGACAGGAAATGAACACTGAAGCTTTCTTT.

This chain uses TRBV5-5 with TRBJ1-2; D not certain. The CDR3 is 15 residues long. Germline assignment: CDR1 SGHKS and CDR2 YYEKEE (reference sequence). V lost 1 base and J 2 bases, leaving 12 bases between the germline ends. CDR3 protein: CASSLIFGGNYGYTF. The CDR3 DNA follows: TGTGCCAGCAGCTTGATTTTCGGAGGGAACTATGGCTACACCTTC.

V is TRBV27 and J is TRBJ2-7; 9 bases agree with TRBD1. The germline V gene encodes CDR1 MNHEY and CDR2 SMNVEV (reference sequence). V lost 6 bases to trimming and J lost 2 bases; unmatched junction nucleotides: 5. There are 14 residues in the CDR3. In DNA form, the CDR3 reads TGTGCCAGCAGGCTGGGACAGGGCCCCTACGAGCAGTACTTC. It specifies CASRLGQGPYEQYF.

This CDR3 reads CASSLAEQPVWDTQYF. The CDR3 coding sequence is TGCGCCAGCAGCCTCGCCGAACAGCCGGTTTGGGATACGCAGTATTTT. V and J are TRBV5-1 and TRBJ2-3; D remains ambiguous. The CDR3 is made up of 16 amino acids. V lost 4 bases, J lost 6 bases, and 21 bases lay in between. The germline CDR1 and CDR2 sequences are SGHRS and YFSETQ.

The rearrangement uses TRBV5-6 and TRBJ1-5; TRBD1 agrees at 10 bases. The germline CDR1 and CDR2 sequences are SGHDT and YYEEEE. The CDR3 sequence is 15 residues long. Losses at the gene ends were 4 bases for V and 6 bases for J; bases not matched to a gene: 7. DNA of the CDR3: TGTGCCAGCAGCCGCCGACAGGGGGCTGGTCAGCCCCAGCATTTT. Protein product: CASSRRQGAGQPQHF.

The chain links TRBV4-3 to TRBJ2-2; 7 positions match TRBD1. Per germline, CDR1 LGHNA and CDR2 YSLEER. V lost 0 bases and J lost 6; bases outside the gene matches: 10. The CDR3 extends over 17 amino acids. The DNA of the CDR3 is TGCGCCAGCAGCCAAGATGCCCAGGGGGATGGACCCGGGGAGCTGTTTTTT. Translation: CASSQDAQGDGPGELFF.

The rearrangement joins TRBV6-2 or TRBV6-3 to TRBJ2-1; D is perhaps TRBD2 (6 bases). The V end was cut by 4 bases, the J end by 4 bases, with 11 bases between. The CDR3 sequence is 14 residues long. Germline-derived CDR1 and CDR2 are MNHEY and SVGEGT. Here the CDR3 reads CASSLTRWYNEQFF. The CDR3 bases are TGTGCCAGCAGTTTGACTAGATGGTACAATGAGCAGTTCTTC.

The gene calls are TRBV3-1 (or the pseudogene TRBV3-2) and TRBJ1-2; TRBD1 agrees at 7 bases. The CDR3 length is 15 residues. The V segment lost 0 bases and the J segment 4 bases; nucleotides outside the gene matches: 5. Germline CDR1 LGHDT, CDR2 YNNKEL (reference sequence). CDR3 loop: CASSQDEGAFYGYTF. In DNA, the CDR3 is TGTGCCAGCAGCCAAGATGAGGGGGCGTTCTATGGCTACACCTTC.

The V gene is TRBV5-5, the J gene TRBJ1-5; 7 bases match TRBD1. V lost 0 bases, J lost 1 base, and 1 base stayed unmatched. The CDR3 runs to 15 residues. Germline V lookup: CDR1 SGHKS, CDR2 YYEKEE (reference sequence). As DNA, the CDR3 is TGTGCCAGCAGCTTGGTGGGACAGAGCAATCAGCCCCAGCATTTT. Translating gives CASSLVGQSNQPQHF.

This sequence joins TRBV4-3 and TRBJ1-2, with D possibly TRBD1 on 6 matching bases. This CDR3 spans 14 amino acids. Germline V CDR1 and CDR2: LGHNA, YSLEER. V shed 5 bases and J shed 7 bases, with 17 bases lying between them. The CDR3 loop is CASSYTEQGLGYTF. The CDR3 nucleotides are TGCGCCAGCAGCTACACGGAACAGGGTCTTGGCTACACCTTC.

The CDR3 region is CASSQATGMDQPQHF. CDR3 sequence (DNA): TGCGCCAGCAGCCAGGCTACAGGGATGGATCAGCCCCAGCATTTT. The rearrangement uses TRBV4-3 and TRBJ1-5; a weak D match, TRBD1 (6 bases). Germline lookup yields CDR1 LGHNA and CDR2 YSLEER. This CDR3 spans 15 amino acids. Trimming removed 3 bases at V and 5 bases at J, with 14 bases between.

The chain couples TRBV6-1 to TRBJ1-5; TRBD1 agrees at 7 bases. CDR3 length: 17 residues. The J segment lost 1 base and the V segment lost 1 base, leaving 7 bases of the junction unmatched. Germline V CDR1 and CDR2: MNHNS, SASEGT. CDR3 DNA: TGTGCCAGCAGTGAAGGGGCAGGGGGTTGGAGCAATCAGCCCCAGCATTTT. This gives the protein CASSEGAGGWSNQPQHF.

The DNA for the CDR3 is TGTGCCTGGAGTGCCCGAACCAGCTCTGGAAACACCATATATTTT. Translation: CAWSARTSSGNTIYF. V is TRBV30 and J is TRBJ1-3; D is unresolved. The CDR3 spans 15 residues. CDR1 and CDR2 (germline): GTSNPN, SVGIG (reference sequence). V shed 1 base and J shed 0 bases, with 10 bases lying between them.

V usage is TRBV28 and J usage is TRBJ2-6; 7 bases fit TRBD2. Germline V gene sequence: CDR1 MDHEN, CDR2 SYDVKM. The CDR3 runs 18 residues. After removal of 2 bases from V and 1 base from J, the junction contained 8 bases not matched to a gene. CDR3 bases: TGTGCCAGCAGTTTAGGGGGGAGGGGAAGATCTGGGGCCAACGTCCTGACTTTC. It is translated as CASSLGGRGRSGANVLTF. The variable domain in full, completed from reference TRBV28 and TRBJ2-6, reads DVKVTQSSRYLVKRTGEKVFLECVQDMDHENMFWYRQDPGLGLRLIYFSYDVKMKEKGDIPEGYSVSREKKERFSLILESASTNQTSMYLCASSLGGRGRSGANVLTFGAGSRLTVL.

This clone was picked up a small number of times. The genes are TRBV7-2 and TRBJ2-1; 9 bases align to TRBD1. Trimming cost V 5 bases and J 7 bases; bases outside gene matches: 6. The CDR3 is 14 residues long. The germline V gene encodes CDR1 SGHTA and CDR2 FQGNSA. CDR3 protein: CASSTYRGHNEQFF. DNA for the CDR3: TGTGCCAGCAGCACCTACAGGGGGCATAATGAGCAGTTCTTC.

The V gene is TRBV6-5, the J gene TRBJ2-3; TRBD2 agrees at 8 bases. The ends lost 2 bases at V and 5 bases at J; junction bases unmatched: 3. This CDR3 has 14 residues. The germline V gene has CDR1 MNHEY and CDR2 SVGAGI. The CDR3 nucleotides read TGTGCCAGCAGTTACAAGCGGGGGAGAGATACGCAGTATTTT. It translates to CASSYKRGRDTQYF.

The V and J genes are TRBV29-1 and TRBJ2-1; 8 bases agree with TRBD2. The ends lost 5 bases at V and 0 bases at J; junction bases unmatched: 3. CDR1 and CDR2 from the germline V gene are SQVTM and ANQGSEA. The CDR3 has 14 residues. The CDR3 DNA is TGCAGCGTTAGGACTAGCAGCTCCTACAATGAGCAGTTCTTC. Translation gives CSVRTSSSYNEQFF.

The sample holds one count of this clone. The CDR3, as DNA: TGTGCCAGCAGCTACCAGGTACCGGCTCACCGCGACTACGAGCAGTACTTC. This encodes CASSYQVPAHRDYEQYF. The chain has TRBV28 and TRBJ2-7; D unclear. This CDR3 has 17 residues. Trimming shortened V by 6 bases and J by 3 bases, and 24 bases separated the two germline ends. Germline values: CDR1 MDHEN, CDR2 SYDVKM.